The present T cell receptor beta chain was sequenced within a study of T cell changes during pregnancy in multiple sclerosis. With respect to this clone: The junction does not match germline at one end; this may be a read error.

CDR3 length equals 14 residues. Per germline, CDR1 SSHAT and CDR2 FNYEAQ (reference sequence). Method: immunoSEQ multiplex PCR; TCRdb's copy keeps in-frame clones and lacks some. The sample carries approximately 41,000 clones, over 85% recorded once. The starting material was CD4+ T cells from peripheral blood mononuclear cells, obtained in the first trimester of pregnancy. This TCR derives from a female donor with multiple sclerosis, enrolled in a pregnancy study. The gene calls are TRBV7-7 and TRBJ2-5; D perhaps matches TRBD2 (6 bases). The CDR3 DNA reads as TGTGCTAGCAGCTTAGGTAGCGGACAAGAGACCCAGTACTTC. Translation gives CASSLGSGQETQYF.